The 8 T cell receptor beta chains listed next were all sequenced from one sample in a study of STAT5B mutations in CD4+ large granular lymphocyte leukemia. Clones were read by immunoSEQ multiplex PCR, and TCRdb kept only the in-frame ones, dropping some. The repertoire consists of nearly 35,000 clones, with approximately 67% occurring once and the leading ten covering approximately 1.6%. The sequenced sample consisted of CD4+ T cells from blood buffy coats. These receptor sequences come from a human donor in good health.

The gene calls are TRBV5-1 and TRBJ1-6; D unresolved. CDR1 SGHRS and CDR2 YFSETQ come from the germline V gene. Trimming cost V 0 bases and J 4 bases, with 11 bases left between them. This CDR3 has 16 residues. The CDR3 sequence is CASSLGSGVYNSPLHF. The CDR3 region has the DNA TGCGCCAGCAGCTTGGGAAGTGGCGTGTATAATTCACCCCTCCACTTT.

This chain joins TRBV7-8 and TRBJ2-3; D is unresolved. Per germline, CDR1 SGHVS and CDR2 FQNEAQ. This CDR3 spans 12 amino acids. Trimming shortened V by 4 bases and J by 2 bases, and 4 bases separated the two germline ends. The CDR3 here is CASSSNTDTQYF. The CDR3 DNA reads TGTGCCAGCAGCTCAAACACAGATACGCAGTATTTT. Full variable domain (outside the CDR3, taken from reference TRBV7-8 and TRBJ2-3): GAGVSQSPRYKVAKRGQDVALRCDPISGHVSLFWYQQALGQGPEFLTYFQNEAQLDKSGLPSDRFFAERPEGSVSTLKIQRTQQEDSAVYLCASSSNTDTQYFGPGTRLTVL.

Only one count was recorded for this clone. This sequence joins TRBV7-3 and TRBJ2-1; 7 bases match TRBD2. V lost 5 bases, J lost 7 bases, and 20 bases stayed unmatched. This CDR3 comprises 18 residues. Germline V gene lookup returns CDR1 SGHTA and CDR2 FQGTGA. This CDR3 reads CASSLLNPTSRGRNEQFF. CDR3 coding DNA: TGTGCCAGCAGCCTCCTAAACCCGACTAGCCGGGGTAGGAATGAGCAGTTCTTC.

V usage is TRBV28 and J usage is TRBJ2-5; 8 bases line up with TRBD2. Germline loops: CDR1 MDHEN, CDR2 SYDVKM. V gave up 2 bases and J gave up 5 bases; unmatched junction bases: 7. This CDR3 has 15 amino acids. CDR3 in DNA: TGTGCCAGCAGTTTACAGGGGACTAGAAGGGAGACCCAGTACTTC. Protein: CASSLQGTRRETQYF.

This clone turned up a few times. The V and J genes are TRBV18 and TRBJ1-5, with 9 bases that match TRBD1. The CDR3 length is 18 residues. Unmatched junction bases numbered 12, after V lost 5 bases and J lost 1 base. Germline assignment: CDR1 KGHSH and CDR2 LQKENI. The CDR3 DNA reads TGTGCCAGCTCAAAGGCGGGACAGGGCCTTGGGAGCAATCAGCCCCAGCATTTT. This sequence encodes CASSKAGQGLGSNQPQHF.

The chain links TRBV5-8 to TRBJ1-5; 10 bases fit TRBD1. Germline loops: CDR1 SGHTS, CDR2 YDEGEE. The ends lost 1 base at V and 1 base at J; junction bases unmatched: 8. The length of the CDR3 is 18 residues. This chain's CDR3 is CASSLLGQGSGSNQPQHF. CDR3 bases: TGTGCCAGCAGCTTGTTGGGACAGGGGAGCGGGAGCAATCAGCCCCAGCATTTT. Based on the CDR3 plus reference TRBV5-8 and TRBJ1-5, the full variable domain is EAGVTQSPTHLIKTRGQQATLRCSPISGHTSVYWYQQALGLGLQFLLWYDEGEERNRGNFPPRFSGRQFPNYSSELNVNALELEDSALYLCASSLLGQGSGSNQPQHFGDGTRLSIL.

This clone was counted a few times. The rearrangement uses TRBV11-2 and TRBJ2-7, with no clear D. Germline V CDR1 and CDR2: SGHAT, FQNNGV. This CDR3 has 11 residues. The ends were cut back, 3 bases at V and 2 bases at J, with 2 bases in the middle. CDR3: CASSFTYEQYF. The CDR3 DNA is TGTGCCAGCAGCTTTACCTACGAGCAGTACTTC. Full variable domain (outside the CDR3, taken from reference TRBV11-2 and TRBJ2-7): EAGVAQSPRYKIIEKRQSVAFWCNPISGHATLYWYQQILGQGPKLLIQFQNNGVVDDSQLPKDRFSAERLKGVDSTLKIQPAKLEDSAVYLCASSFTYEQYFGPGTRLTVT.

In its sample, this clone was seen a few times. CDR3 region: CASSQHRSSGNTIYF. DNA for the CDR3: TGTGCCAGCAGCCAACACCGAAGCTCTGGAAACACCATATATTTT. The chain is built from TRBV27 and TRBJ1-3; D ambiguous. The CDR3 runs 15 residues. The germline gives CDR1 MNHEY, CDR2 SMNVEV (reference sequence). Trimming stripped 6 bases from V and 0 bases from J, with 12 bases between.